This note documents a single TCR beta chain sequence. This entry belongs to a study of blood T cell repertoires in COVID-19. Study overall: Samples representing acute and convalescent COVID-19 were sourced from the United States, Italy and Spain. The analysed material was cDNA or gDNA that came from T cells, B-cell-depleted T cells, or PBMCs.

The method was immunoSEQ multiplex PCR; TCRdb's version includes in-frame clones alone and lacks a portion of them. The profile shows approximately 200,000 clones, about 90% of them singletons. The study drew participants aged 18 to 89 years from 24 US areas. Participant-given clinical history determined each cohort assignment. V was trimmed by 4 bases and J by 5 bases, leaving 5 bases between them. CDR1 LGHNA and CDR2 YNFKEQ come from the germline V gene. The CDR3 runs to 11 residues. The rearrangement joins TRBV4-2 to TRBJ2-5; D call uncertain. This TCR was sampled from a woman younger than 45 who had recovered from COVID-19. Sequencing was done on a sample of PBMCs or T cells enriched from blood (not recorded which). The CDR3, as DNA: TGTGCCAGCAGCCCCGGGGAGACCCAGTACTTC. This gives the protein CASSPGETQYF.